These 13 T cell receptor beta chains came from one sample sequenced in a study of cytomegalovirus exposure and HLA in healthy donors. The PCR used 60 Vbeta and 13 Jbeta primers. TCRdb keeps only in-frame clones here, not all; method: immunoSEQ multiplex PCR. The sample records tens of thousands of clones, around 82% being singletons. Material: PBMCs. The receptors derive from a woman between 18 and 30 years old in good health and CMV-seronegative.

The chain employs TRBV28 and TRBJ1-6; D remains ambiguous. CDR3 size: 13 residues. Trimming removed 7 bases at V and 13 bases at J, with 17 bases between. Per the germline V gene, CDR1 is MDHEN and CDR2 is SYDVKM. The DNA for the CDR3 is TGTGCCAGCACCCTCACGTCGGGAGGTCCCCTCCACTTT. Protein: CASTLTSGGPLHF.

This clone was observed a few times. CDR3 sequence (DNA): TGTGCCAGTGGGACAGGGGTGGCCGGGGAGCTGTTTTTT. This translates into CASGTGVAGELFF. The V gene is TRBV2, the J gene TRBJ2-2; 10 bases fit TRBD1. The CDR3 consists of 13 residues. V was clipped by 9 bases and J by 6 bases; unmatched bases: 4. CDR1 SNHLY and CDR2 FYNNEI come from the germline V gene.

This chain links TRBV6-5 with TRBJ2-5; D is uncertain. The CDR3 covers 13 residues. V was clipped by 6 bases and J by 4 bases, with 12 bases between them. Germline CDR1 MNHEY, CDR2 SVGAGI. For the CDR3, the DNA is TGTGCCAGCAGCTTCACTGCGCGAGAGACCCAGTACTTC. Protein product: CASSFTARETQYF.

This chain joins TRBV14 and TRBJ2-5, with 8 bases aligning to TRBD2. Losses at the gene ends were 3 bases for V and 5 bases for J; bases not matched to a gene: 11. Germline V gives CDR1 SGHDN, CDR2 FVKESK. The CDR3 has 16 residues. CDR3 protein: CASSHRFSGITETQYF. Written as DNA, the CDR3 is TGTGCCAGCAGCCACCGATTTAGCGGGATTACGGAGACCCAGTACTTC.

This clone was counted only a few times. The V and J genes are TRBV27 and TRBJ2-7; 8 bases line up with TRBD1. Germline trimming cut 4 bases from V and 6 bases from J; bases unmatched to any gene: 2. The CDR3 length is 12 residues. Germline CDR1 MNHEY, CDR2 SMNVEV (reference sequence). CDR3 sequence: CASSWTGTEQYF. The DNA of the CDR3 is TGTGCCAGCAGTTGGACAGGGACCGAGCAGTACTTC.

This clone was counted a single time. The rearrangement links TRBV2 to TRBJ2-2; a possible D gene is TRBD1 (5 bases). The CDR3 is 15 residues long. The V end was cut by 3 bases, the J end by 2 bases, with 10 bases between. Germline CDR1 is SNHLY and CDR2 is FYNNEI. Here the CDR3 reads CASSDGQGNTGELFF. As DNA, the CDR3 is TGTGCCAGCAGTGATGGCCAGGGAAACACCGGGGAGCTGTTTTTT.

V is TRBV5-6 and J is TRBJ2-1; 8 bases are shared with TRBD2. From germline, CDR1 is SGHDT and CDR2 YYEEEE. The length of the CDR3 is 16 residues. V gave up 2 bases and J gave up 8 bases; unmatched junction bases: 12. CDR3 loop: CASSLTGLVVTHEQFF. CDR3 bases: TGTGCCAGCAGCTTAACGGGACTAGTCGTAACCCATGAGCAGTTCTTC.

The chain links TRBV5-1 to TRBJ2-7, with 8 positions matching TRBD1. Germline CDR1 reads SGHRS; CDR2 reads YFSETQ. V shed 3 bases and J 2 bases; nucleotides not matched to a gene: 10. The CDR3 is 16 amino acids. The CDR3 reads CASSSVAGQVTYEQYF. DNA for the CDR3: TGCGCCAGCAGCTCGGTTGCGGGACAGGTTACCTACGAGCAGTACTTC. Together with reference TRBV5-1 and TRBJ2-7, the CDR3 gives the full variable domain: KAGVTQTPRYLIKTRGQQVTLSCSPISGHRSVSWYQQTPGQGLQFLFEYFSETQRNKGNFPGRFSGRQFSNSRSEMNVSTLELGDSALYLCASSSVAGQVTYEQYFGPGTRLTVT.

J is TRBJ2-1 and V is TRBV11-2; 13 positions match TRBD2. The J segment lost 7 bases and the V segment lost 3 bases, leaving 3 bases of the junction unmatched. The CDR3 is made up of 15 amino acids. CDR1 and CDR2 (germline): SGHAT, FQNNGV. The CDR3 DNA reads as TGTGCCAGCAGCTTGGGGACTAGCGGGAAGAATGAGCAGTTCTTC. Its protein is CASSLGTSGKNEQFF.

The rearrangement links TRBV4-1 to TRBJ2-2, with 7 bases identical to TRBD1. The CDR3 is 18 residues long. CDR1 is MGHRA, CDR2 YSYEKL, per germline. The ends lost 2 bases at V and 1 base at J; junction bases unmatched: 10. In nucleotides, the CDR3 is TGCGCCAGCAGCCAACCTAGCCTCGGGACAGAGAACACCGGGGAGCTGTTTTTT. It codes for CASSQPSLGTENTGELFF.

The rearrangement joins TRBV2 to TRBJ2-1; 9 bases fit TRBD2. The junction had 12 bases not matched to a gene; V was cut back by 6 bases and J by 6 bases. The CDR3 runs to 16 residues. The germline CDR1 and CDR2 sequences are SNHLY and FYNNEI. The CDR3 here is CASRGLGGRAFNEQFF. As DNA, the CDR3 is TGTGCCAGCAGGGGATTGGGCGGGAGGGCCTTCAATGAGCAGTTCTTC.

The chain employs TRBV27 and TRBJ1-3; TRBD1 might be the D (5 bases). Germline V lookup: CDR1 MNHEY, CDR2 SMNVEV (reference sequence). Deletions cut 6 bases from V and 0 bases from J, with 12 bases between. The CDR3 contains 15 residues. The CDR3 nucleotides are TGTGCCAGCAGAAGGGGAAGGAGCTCTGGAAACACCATATATTTT. Translating gives CASRRGRSSGNTIYF.

The gene calls are TRBV6-4 and TRBJ2-3; 11 positions agree with TRBD2. V lost 5 bases and J lost 3; bases outside the gene matches: 4. The germline CDR1 and CDR2 sequences are MRHNA and SNTAGT. The CDR3 has 15 amino acids. DNA of the CDR3: TGTGCCAGCAGTAGGGGACTAGCGGAAACAGATACGCAGTATTTT. Translation: CASSRGLAETDTQYF.